This T cell receptor (beta chain) is drawn from a study of blood T cell repertoires in COVID-19. Study details: COVID-19 samples collected from the United States, Italy and Spain covered acute and convalescent phases. Nucleic acid was either cDNA or gDNA, and it came from T cells, B-cell-depleted T cells, or PBMCs.

Living in 24 US areas, the participants were between 18 and 89 years of age. The authors' processing: Cell counts per sample came from amplifying reference gene primers. Libraries were prepared by immunoSEQ multiplex PCR; TCRdb keeps only in-frame clonotypes and omits some of them. V, J and clone size reflect that table, while D and trimming were determined from the DNA. Among roughly 180,000 clones listed, around 90% were seen once. V shed 1 base and J shed 0 bases, with 4 bases lying between them. Germline V gene data show CDR1 as MNHNS and CDR2 as SASEGT. This CDR3 has 15 residues. The TCR originated in a young woman who had recovered from COVID-19. The chain couples TRBV6-1 to TRBJ1-6; the D is unclear. Specimen: PBMCs or T cells enriched from blood (not recorded which). For the CDR3, the DNA is TGTGCCAGCAGTGAAGAGAGCTCCTATAATTCACCCCTCCACTTT. Protein: CASSEESSYNSPLHF.